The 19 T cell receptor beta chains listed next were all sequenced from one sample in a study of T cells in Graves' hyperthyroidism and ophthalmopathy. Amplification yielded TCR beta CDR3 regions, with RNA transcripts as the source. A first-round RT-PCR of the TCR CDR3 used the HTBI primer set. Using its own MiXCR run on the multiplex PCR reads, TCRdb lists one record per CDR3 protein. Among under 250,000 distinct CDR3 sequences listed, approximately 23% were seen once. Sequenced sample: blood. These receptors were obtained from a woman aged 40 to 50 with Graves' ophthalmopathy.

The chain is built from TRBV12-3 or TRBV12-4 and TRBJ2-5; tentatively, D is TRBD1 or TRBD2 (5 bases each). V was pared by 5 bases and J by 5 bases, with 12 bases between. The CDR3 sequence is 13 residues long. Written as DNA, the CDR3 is TGTGCCAGCAGTAGGCCGGGGCCGGAGACCCAGTACTTC. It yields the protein CASSRPGPETQYF.

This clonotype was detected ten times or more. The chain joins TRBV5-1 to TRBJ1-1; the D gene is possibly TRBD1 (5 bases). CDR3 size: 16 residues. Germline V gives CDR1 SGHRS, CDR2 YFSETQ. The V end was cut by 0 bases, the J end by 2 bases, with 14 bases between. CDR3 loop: CASSLAGARLNTEAFF. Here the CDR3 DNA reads TGCGCCAGCAGCTTGGCCGGGGCCAGACTTAACACTGAAGCTTTCTTT.

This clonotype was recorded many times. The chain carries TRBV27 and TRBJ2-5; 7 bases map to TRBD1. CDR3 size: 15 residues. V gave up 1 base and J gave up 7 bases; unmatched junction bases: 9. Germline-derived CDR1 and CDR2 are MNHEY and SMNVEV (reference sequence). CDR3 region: CASSLLGTDPPTQYF. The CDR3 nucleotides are TGTGCCAGCAGTTTATTGGGGACAGATCCGCCGACCCAGTACTTC.

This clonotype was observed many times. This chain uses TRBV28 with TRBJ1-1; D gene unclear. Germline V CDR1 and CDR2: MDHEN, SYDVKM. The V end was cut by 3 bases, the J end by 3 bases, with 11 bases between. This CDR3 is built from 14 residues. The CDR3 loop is CASSFWNSDTEAFF. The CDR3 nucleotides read TGTGCCAGCAGTTTTTGGAATTCGGACACTGAAGCTTTCTTT.

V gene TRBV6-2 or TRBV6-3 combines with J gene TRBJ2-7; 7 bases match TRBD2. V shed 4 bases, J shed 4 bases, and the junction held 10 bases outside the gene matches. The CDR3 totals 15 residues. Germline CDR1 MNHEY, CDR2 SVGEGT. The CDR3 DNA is TGTGCCAGCAGTTGGAACATAGCGGGTGTGTACGAGCAGTACTTC. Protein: CASSWNIAGVYEQYF.

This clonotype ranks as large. As DNA, the CDR3 is TGTGCCAGCGAAAAAGAGGACAGGTCCTACGAGCAGTACTTC. Its translation is CASEKEDRSYEQYF. The chain employs TRBV6-5 and TRBJ2-7; 7 nucleotides match TRBD1. Germline values: CDR1 MNHEY, CDR2 SVGAGI. Trimming took 8 bases from V and 1 from J; bases not matched to a gene: 8. The CDR3 covers 14 residues.

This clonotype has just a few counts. The CDR3 region has the DNA TGTGCCAGCAGCTCAGGGAGTCCCCACTACGAGCAGTACTTC. This codes for CASSSGSPHYEQYF. The chain combines TRBV3-1 with TRBJ2-7; D might be TRBD1 or TRBD2, each matching 5 bases. The CDR3 has 14 residues. Trimming left V 5 bases short and J 3 bases short, with 14 bases between. Germline-derived CDR1 and CDR2 are LGHDT and YNNKEL (reference sequence).

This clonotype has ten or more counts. The CDR3 DNA reads as TGTGCCTCTCAAATAGGGCTAGCGGGAGACTACGAGCAGTACTTC. This encodes CASQIGLAGDYEQYF. The chain couples TRBV2 to TRBJ2-7; 10 bases match TRBD2. Germline-derived CDR1 and CDR2 are SNHLY and FYNNEI. The CDR3 has 15 amino acids. Unmatched junction bases numbered 13, after V lost 11 bases and J lost 3 bases.

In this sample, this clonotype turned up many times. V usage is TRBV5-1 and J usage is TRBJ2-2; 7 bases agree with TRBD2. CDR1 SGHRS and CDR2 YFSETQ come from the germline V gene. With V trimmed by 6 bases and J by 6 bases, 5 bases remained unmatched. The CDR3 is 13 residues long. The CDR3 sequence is CASTFLAAGELFF. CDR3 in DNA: TGCGCCAGCACATTCCTAGCGGCCGGGGAGCTGTTTTTT. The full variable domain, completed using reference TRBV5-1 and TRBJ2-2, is KAGVTQTPRYLIKTRGQQVTLSCSPISGHRSVSWYQQTPGQGLQFLFEYFSETQRNKGNFPGRFSGRQFSNSRSEMNVSTLELGDSALYLCASTFLAAGELFFGEGSRLTVL.

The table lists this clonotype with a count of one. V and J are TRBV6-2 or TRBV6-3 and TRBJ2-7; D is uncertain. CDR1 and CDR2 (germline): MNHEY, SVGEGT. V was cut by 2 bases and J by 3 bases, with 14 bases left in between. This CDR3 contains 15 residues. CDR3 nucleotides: TGTGCCAGCAGTTACGGGGATTTGCGGTACTACGAGCAGTACTTC. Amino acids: CASSYGDLRYYEQYF.

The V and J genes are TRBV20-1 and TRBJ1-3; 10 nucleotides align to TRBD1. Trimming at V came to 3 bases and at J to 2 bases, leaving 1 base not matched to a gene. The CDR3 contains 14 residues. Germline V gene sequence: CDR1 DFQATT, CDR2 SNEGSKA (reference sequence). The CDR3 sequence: CSASGTGAGNTIYF. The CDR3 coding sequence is TGCAGTGCTAGCGGGACAGGGGCTGGAAACACCATATATTTT.

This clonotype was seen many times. CDR3 residues: CASSYPGTGNFNQPQHF. CDR3 sequence (DNA): TGTGCCAGCAGTTACCCCGGGACAGGGAATTTCAATCAGCCCCAGCATTTT. J is TRBJ1-5 and V is TRBV6-5; TRBD1 aligns across 9 bases. In germline, CDR1 is MNHEY, CDR2 SVGAGI. V shed 2 bases and J 3 bases; nucleotides not matched to a gene: 8. This CDR3 has 17 amino acids.

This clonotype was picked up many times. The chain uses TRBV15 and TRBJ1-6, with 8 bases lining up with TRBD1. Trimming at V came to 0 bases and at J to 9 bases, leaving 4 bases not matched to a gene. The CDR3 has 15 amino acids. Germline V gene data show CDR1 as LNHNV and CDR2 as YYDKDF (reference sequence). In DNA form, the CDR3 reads TGTGCCACCAGCAGAGACCTGGACAGGGTTTCACCCCTCCACTTT. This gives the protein CATSRDLDRVSPLHF.

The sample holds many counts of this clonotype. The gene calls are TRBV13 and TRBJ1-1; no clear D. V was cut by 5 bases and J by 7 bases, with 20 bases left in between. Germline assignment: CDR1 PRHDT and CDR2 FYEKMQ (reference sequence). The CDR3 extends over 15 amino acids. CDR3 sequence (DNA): TGTGCCAGCAGCGGCCTTTTGGTCGGGAATAATGAAGCTTTCTTT. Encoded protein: CASSGLLVGNNEAFF.

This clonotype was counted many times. In DNA form, the CDR3 reads TGTGCCACCAGTGATTTGATCGGAGACACAGATACGCAGTATTTT. It specifies CATSDLIGDTDTQYF. J is TRBJ2-3 and V is TRBV24-1; D is undetermined. The CDR3 length is 15 residues. Germline V gene data show CDR1 as KGHDR and CDR2 as SFDVKD. V was clipped by 0 bases and J by 2 bases, with 8 bases between them.

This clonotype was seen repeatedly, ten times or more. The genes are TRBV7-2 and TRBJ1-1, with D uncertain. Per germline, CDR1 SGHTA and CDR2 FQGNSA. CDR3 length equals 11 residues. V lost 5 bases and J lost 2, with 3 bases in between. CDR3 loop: CASSQNTEAFF. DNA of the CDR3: TGTGCCAGCAGCCAAAACACTGAAGCTTTCTTT. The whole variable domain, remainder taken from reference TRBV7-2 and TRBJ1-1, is GAGVSQSPSNKVTEKGKDVELRCDPISGHTALYWYRQSLGQGLEFLIYFQGNSAPDKSGLPSDRFSAERTGGSVSTLTIQRTQQEDSAVYLCASSQNTEAFFGQGTRLTVV.

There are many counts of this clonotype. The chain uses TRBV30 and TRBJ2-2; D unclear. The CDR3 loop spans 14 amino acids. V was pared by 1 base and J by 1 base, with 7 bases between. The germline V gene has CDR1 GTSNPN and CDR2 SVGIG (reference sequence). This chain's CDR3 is CAWSGSENTGELFF. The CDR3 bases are TGTGCCTGGAGTGGGTCCGAGAACACCGGGGAGCTGTTTTTT.

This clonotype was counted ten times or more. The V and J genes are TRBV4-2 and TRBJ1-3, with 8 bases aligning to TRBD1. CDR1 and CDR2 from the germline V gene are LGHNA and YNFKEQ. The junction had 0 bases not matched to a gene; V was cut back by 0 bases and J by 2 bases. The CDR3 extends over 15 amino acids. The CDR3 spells CASSQEQGAGNTIYF. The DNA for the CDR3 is TGTGCCAGCAGCCAAGAACAGGGGGCTGGAAACACCATATATTTT.

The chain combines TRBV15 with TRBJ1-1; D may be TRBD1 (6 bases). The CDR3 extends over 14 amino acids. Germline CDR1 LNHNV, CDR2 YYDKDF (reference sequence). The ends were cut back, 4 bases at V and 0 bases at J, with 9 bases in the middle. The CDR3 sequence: CATSKGTLNTEAFF. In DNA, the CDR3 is TGTGCCACCAGCAAAGGGACACTGAACACTGAAGCTTTCTTT.